The next 21 T cell receptor beta chains were all read from a single sample in a study of T cell responses to AZD1222 COVID-19 vaccine. The assay was immunoSEQ multiplex PCR, and TCRdb's table has in-frame clones only and misses some. The sample has about 180,000 clones, 85% to 95% seen once. The sample consisted of peripheral blood, taken 28 days after the second AZD1222 dose. Every receptor here comes from an adult who received the AZD1222 COVID-19 vaccine.

This chain uses TRBV4-1 with TRBJ1-3, with D hard to call. Germline loops: CDR1 MGHRA, CDR2 YSYEKL. Trimming shortened V by 0 bases and J by 1 base, and 16 bases separated the two germline ends. The CDR3 sequence is 18 residues long. The CDR3 nucleotides are TGCGCCAGCAGCCAAGATGACTTTGGCGCCTATTCTGGAAACACCATATATTTT. Encoded protein: CASSQDDFGAYSGNTIYF.

The V and J genes are TRBV5-4 and TRBJ1-1; the D gene is possibly TRBD1 (6 bases). The V end was cut by 5 bases, the J end by 4 bases, with 18 bases between. The CDR3 has 15 residues. Germline loops: CDR1 SGHNT, CDR2 YYREEE (reference sequence). The CDR3, as DNA: TGTGCCAGCAGGGGGGTAGGGGGTATTGGCACTGAAGCTTTCTTT. Its protein is CASRGVGGIGTEAFF. Full variable domain (missing parts from reference TRBV5-4 and TRBJ1-1): ETGVTQSPTHLIKTRGQQVTLRCSSQSGHNTVSWYQQALGQGPQFIFQYYREEENGRGNFPPRFSGLQFPNYSSELNVNALELDDSALYLCASRGVGGIGTEAFFGQGTRLTVV.

The V and J genes are TRBV28 and TRBJ1-5; D call uncertain. In germline, CDR1 is MDHEN, CDR2 SYDVKM. The CDR3 is 13 residues long. The V gene lost 2 bases and the J gene lost 5 bases, with 7 bases spanning the gap. CDR3 sequence reads: CASSLPVDQPQHF. DNA for the CDR3: TGTGCCAGCAGTTTACCCGTGGATCAGCCCCAGCATTTT.

The gene calls are TRBV5-1 and TRBJ1-1, with D hard to call. The CDR3 length is 14 residues. The germline gives CDR1 SGHRS, CDR2 YFSETQ. Trimming stripped 4 bases from V and 8 bases from J, with 18 bases between. The CDR3 loop reads CASSLGVWGREAFF. CDR3 nucleotide sequence: TGCGCCAGCAGCCTCGGGGTCTGGGGTCGAGAAGCTTTCTTT. Using reference TRBV5-1 and TRBJ1-1 for the parts outside the CDR3, the full variable domain is KAGVTQTPRYLIKTRGQQVTLSCSPISGHRSVSWYQQTPGQGLQFLFEYFSETQRNKGNFPGRFSGRQFSNSRSEMNVSTLELGDSALYLCASSLGVWGREAFFGQGTRLTVV.

The rearrangement links TRBV11-1 to TRBJ2-7; D call uncertain. The CDR3 is 14 amino acids. V was shortened by 1 base and J by 3 bases, with 10 bases between the two germline ends. Germline CDR1 reads SGHAT; CDR2 reads FQDESV (reference sequence). The CDR3, as DNA: TGTGCCAGCAGCTTAGTGGCAGCTCACTACGAGCAGTACTTC. Its protein is CASSLVAAHYEQYF.

This rearrangement joins TRBV4-1 to TRBJ1-1, with D hard to call. There are 13 residues in the CDR3. Trimming removed 1 base at V and 1 base at J, with 4 bases between. CDR1 and CDR2 (germline): MGHRA, YSYEKL. CDR3 in DNA: TGCGCCAGCAGCCAAGCGGCGAACACTGAAGCTTTCTTT. Translated, it gives CASSQAANTEAFF.

As regards this clone: The CDR3 does not close with the conserved phenylalanine or tryptophan, likely indicating a read error. Because the CDR3's place on the DNA is in doubt, the DNA is left out and the CDR3 is given as listed by TCRdb. The chain uses TRBV12-5 and TRBJ1-1. Per germline, CDR1 LGHNT and CDR2 FRNRAP. The length of the CDR3 is 9 amino acids, counting both ends. The CDR3 reads CASGPPNGI.

Comments on this clone: Relative to the germline gene, one junction end is altered; a read error may explain this. The chain is built from TRBV6-1 and TRBJ1-6, with TRBD1 matching 8 bases. CDR1 and CDR2 from the germline V gene are MNHNS and SASEGT. The CDR3 extends over 14 amino acids. For the CDR3, the DNA is TGTGCCAGCAGGGAAGACAGGGGCTATTCACCCCTCCACTTT. Translated, it gives CASREDRGYSPLHF.

J is TRBJ2-1 and V is TRBV28, with 7 positions matching TRBD1. The germline V gene has CDR1 MDHEN and CDR2 SYDVKM. Germline trimming cut 7 bases from V and 8 bases from J; bases unmatched to any gene: 14. This CDR3 region has 15 residues. The CDR3 nucleotides read TGTGCCAGCATTGGGAAACCCCGAACAGGGGATGAGCAGTTCTTC. Amino acids: CASIGKPRTGDEQFF.

The J gene is TRBJ1-5, the V gene TRBV9, with 10 bases aligning to TRBD1. Germline CDR1 SGDLS, CDR2 YYNGEE. Trimming took 3 bases from V and 6 from J; bases not matched to a gene: 3. CDR3 length equals 14 residues. In nucleotides, the CDR3 is TGTGCCAGCAGCGAGACAGGGGGCCCTCAGCCCCAGCATTTT. This encodes CASSETGGPQPQHF. Combining the CDR3 with reference TRBV9 and TRBJ1-5 gives the whole variable domain DSGVTQTPKHLITATGQRVTLRCSPRSGDLSVYWYQQSLDQGLQFLIQYYNGEERAKGNILERFSAQQFPDLHSELNLSSLELGDSALYFCASSETGGPQPQHFGDGTRLSIL.

The rearrangement uses TRBV4-3 and TRBJ1-5, with D possibly being TRBD1 (5 bases). Germline assignment: CDR1 LGHNA and CDR2 YSLEER. The CDR3 spans 16 residues. The V gene lost 0 bases and the J gene lost 2 bases, with 11 bases spanning the gap. This chain's CDR3 is CASSQDPTGGNQPQHF. CDR3 DNA sequence: TGCGCCAGCAGCCAAGATCCTACAGGAGGCAATCAGCCCCAGCATTTT.

The rearrangement links TRBV9 to TRBJ1-3; D remains ambiguous. Germline loops: CDR1 SGDLS, CDR2 YYNGEE. The CDR3 loop spans 13 amino acids. The V gene lost 9 bases and the J gene lost 2 bases, with 12 bases spanning the gap. The CDR3 loop reads CATSSSPGNTIYF. CDR3 DNA: TGTGCCACCTCGTCCTCCCCTGGAAACACCATATATTTT.

The V gene is TRBV12-3 or TRBV12-4, the J gene TRBJ2-5; no clear D gene. V was clipped by 2 bases and J by 1 base, with 5 bases between them. The CDR3 is 13 amino acids. This CDR3 reads CASSLPIQETQYF. The CDR3 nucleotides are TGTGCCAGCAGTTTACCTATCCAAGAGACCCAGTACTTC.

The rearrangement links TRBV11-1 to TRBJ2-3; 10 bases align to TRBD1. Germline CDR1 is SGHAT and CDR2 is FQDESV (reference sequence). The length of the CDR3 is 15 residues. Trimming took 5 bases from V and 4 from J; bases not matched to a gene: 6. In DNA, the CDR3 is TGTGCCAGCAGCCAGCGACAGGGGGCCTCAGATACGCAGTATTTT. It specifies CASSQRQGASDTQYF.

This chain joins TRBV13 and TRBJ2-3; 9 bases match TRBD2. Germline V gene sequence: CDR1 PRHDT, CDR2 FYEKMQ (reference sequence). The V segment lost 5 bases and the J segment 1 base; nucleotides outside the gene matches: 16. CDR3 length: 19 amino acids. CDR3 DNA: TGTGCCAGCAGCCCCCGTTGGGCTAGCGGGATGGGGGGCACAGATACGCAGTATTTT. It is translated as CASSPRWASGMGGTDTQYF.

The V and J genes are TRBV7-6 and TRBJ2-7; the match to TRBD2 covers 7 bases. V was clipped by 0 bases and J by 2 bases; unmatched bases: 10. This CDR3 is built from 17 residues. Germline V gene sequence: CDR1 SGHVS, CDR2 FNYEAQ. Here the CDR3 reads CASSLAGGAGVPYEQYF. The DNA for the CDR3 is TGTGCCAGCAGCTTAGCAGGTGGGGCGGGAGTTCCCTACGAGCAGTACTTC.

The chain combines TRBV5-1 with TRBJ2-7, with 8 positions matching TRBD2. Germline assignment: CDR1 SGHRS and CDR2 YFSETQ. The CDR3 runs to 13 residues. The V and J ends lost 4 bases and 6 bases, in that order; junction bases with no gene match: 6. DNA for the CDR3: TGCGCCAGCAGCCCGGGACTAGGGAGCGAGCAGTACTTC. Translating gives CASSPGLGSEQYF.

J is TRBJ1-2 and V is TRBV12-5, with D unclear. The CDR3 has 12 residues. The germline V gene has CDR1 LGHNT and CDR2 FRNRAP. V was clipped by 2 bases and J by 8 bases, with 9 bases between them. The CDR3 coding sequence is TGTGCTAGTGGTTTGCCCCCGGGCGGCTACACCTTC. As protein: CASGLPPGGYTF.

CDR3 sequence: CASSPWTGSEAFF. CDR3 coding DNA: TGTGCCAGCAGCCCCTGGACAGGGTCGGAAGCTTTCTTT. The rearrangement uses TRBV3-1 (or the pseudogene TRBV3-2) and TRBJ1-1, with 8 bases identical to TRBD1. The V and J ends lost 4 bases and 8 bases, in that order; junction bases with no gene match: 6. This CDR3 region has 13 residues. Germline lookup yields CDR1 LGHDT and CDR2 YNNKEL (reference sequence).

The chain is built from TRBV12-3 or TRBV12-4 and TRBJ1-1; D is perhaps TRBD1 (5 bases). Trimming shortened V by 5 bases and J by 2 bases, and 9 bases separated the two germline ends. The CDR3 extends over 13 amino acids. As DNA, the CDR3 is TGTGCCAGCAGTAGACAGACTAACACTGAAGCTTTCTTT. It encodes CASSRQTNTEAFF.

This chain links TRBV11-1 with TRBJ2-3, with 7 bases lining up with TRBD2. Trimming removed 4 bases from V and 5 bases from J; junction bases left unmatched: 6. Germline CDR1 SGHAT, CDR2 FQDESV (reference sequence). The CDR3 runs to 14 residues. The CDR3 here is CASSSSGQGDTQYF. The CDR3, as DNA: TGTGCCAGCAGCTCTAGCGGCCAGGGAGATACGCAGTATTTT.